The rows below give T cell receptor beta chains drawn from one sample of a study of blood T cell repertoires in COVID-19. This table comes from immunoSEQ multiplex PCR, and its TCRdb copy is limited to in-frame clones, with some not included. The sample has about 110,000 clones, about 90% seen once. Sequenced input: peripheral blood. These receptors originate from a human donor in a cohort sampled during active COVID-19. The CDR3 runs from the conserved cysteine through the conserved F or W. D genes are given only for firm matches. Clone size is given for some rows only: seen once, a few or many times, or a class if the clone is expanded.

CDR3aa,CDR3nt,j_gene,abundance,v_gene,d_gene
CSVVVVEGDYGYTF,TGCAGCGTGGTTGTGGTCGAGGGGGACTATGGCTACACCTTC,TRBJ1-2,NA,TRBV29-1,NA
CASSHSGERDTQYF,TGTGCCAGCAGTCATAGCGGGGAGCGGGATACGCAGTATTTT,TRBJ2-3,NA,TRBV7-2,TRBD2
CASSFTLQGMNEKLFF,TGTGCCAGCAGCTTTACCCTCCAGGGGATGAATGAAAAACTGTTTTTT,TRBJ1-4,NA,TRBV11-2,NA
CASRPTGSGQPQHF,TGTGCCAGTAGGCCGACAGGGTCGGGTCAGCCCCAGCATTTT,TRBJ1-5,NA,TRBV19,TRBD1
CSASLFAAARTDTQYF,TGCAGTGCTAGTCTTTTTGCGGCAGCCCGCACAGATACGCAGTATTTT,TRBJ2-3,NA,TRBV20-1,NA
CASHVSAPYGYTF,TGTGCCAGCCACGTGAGCGCTCCCTATGGCTACACCTTC,TRBJ1-2,once,TRBV2,NA
CASSFSGNQYF,TGTGCCAGCAGCTTCAGCGGGAATCAGTACTTC,TRBJ2-7,NA,TRBV7-2,TRBD2
CATSPSTDTQYF,TGTGCCACCAGTCCAAGCACAGATACGCAGTATTTT,TRBJ2-3,NA,TRBV24-1,NA
CASSQDTSGEQYF,TGTGCCAGCAGCCAAGATACTAGTGGCGAGCAGTACTTC,TRBJ2-7,NA,TRBV3-1/TRBV3-2,NA
CASSLGPTNQETQYF,TGCGCCAGCAGCTTGGGACCGACTAATCAAGAGACCCAGTACTTC,TRBJ2-5,NA,TRBV5-1,NA
CATSDPGQNTDTQYF,TGTGCCACCAGTGACCCCGGACAGAACACAGATACGCAGTATTTT,TRBJ2-3,NA,TRBV24-1,NA
CSSTGGATSTDTQYF,TGCAGCTCTACCGGGGGGGCCACTTCCACAGATACGCAGTATTTT,TRBJ2-3,NA,TRBV29-1,TRBD2
CASSVGQGGGNTIYF,TGTGCCAGCAGTGTCGGTCAGGGCGGTGGAAACACCATATATTTT,TRBJ1-3,few,TRBV2,NA
CASSTGDRAYEQYF,TGTGCCAGCAGTACGGGGGACAGGGCCTACGAGCAGTACTTC,TRBJ2-7,NA,TRBV6-5,TRBD1
CASSPPGNTIYF,TGTGCCAGCAGCCCCCCGGGAAACACCATATATTTT,TRBJ1-3,few,TRBV5-5,NA
CASSQETTGFTSTEAFF,TGCGCCAGCAGCCAAGAGACGACAGGGTTCACTTCCACTGAAGCTTTCTTT,TRBJ1-1,NA,TRBV4-3,TRBD1
CASSLLGQGLVF,TGTGCCAGCAGCTTACTGGGACAGGGGTTGGTCTTT,TRBJ1-1,NA,TRBV7-3,TRBD1
CASNEQGTDTQYF,TGTGCCAGCAACGAACAGGGCACAGATACGCAGTATTTT,TRBJ2-3,NA,TRBV2,NA
CAISESAAETQYF,TGTGCCATCAGTGAGTCGGCGGCAGAGACCCAGTACTTC,TRBJ2-5,NA,TRBV10-3,NA
CASTPGGPLRGYTF,TGTGCCAGCACCCCAGGGGGCCCCCTGAGGGGCTACACCTTC,TRBJ1-2,once,TRBV6-5,TRBD1
CASSARSSGHGYTF,TGTGCCAGCAGCGCGCGCTCCTCGGGTCATGGCTACACCTTC,TRBJ1-2,NA,TRBV9,NA
CASSQVLAGTGELFF,TGTGCCAGCAGCCAAGTACTAGCGGGCACCGGGGAGCTGTTTTTT,TRBJ2-2,NA,TRBV3-1/TRBV3-2,TRBD2
CATRDSIDTQYF,TGTGCCACCAGGGACAGCATAGATACGCAGTATTTT,TRBJ2-3,NA,TRBV24-1,NA
CASSWGRETQYF,TGTGCCAGCAGCTGGGGGCGGGAGACCCAGTACTTC,TRBJ2-5,NA,TRBV5-4,NA
CASSPQTSGFLREQFF,TGTGCCAGCAGCCCTCAGACTAGCGGGTTTTTGAGAGAGCAGTTCTTC,TRBJ2-1,NA,TRBV6-2/TRBV6-3,TRBD2
CASSPGNSF,TGTGCCAGCAGCCCGGGAAACTCCTTC,TRBJ1-2,once,TRBV28,NA
CASTGADTIYF,TGTGCTAGTACAGGGGCGGACACCATATATTTT,TRBJ1-3,NA,TRBV12-5,TRBD1
CASSLQGVETQYF,TGCGCCAGCAGCTTGCAGGGTGTGGAGACCCAGTACTTC,TRBJ2-5,NA,TRBV5-1,NA
CASSQESSPSGTDTQYF,TGCGCCAGCAGCCAAGAGTCTAGCCCGAGTGGGACAGATACGCAGTATTTT,TRBJ2-3,NA,TRBV4-3,NA
CATSAGFSSTDTQYF,TGTGCCACCAGTGCGGGGTTCTCCAGCACAGATACGCAGTATTTT,TRBJ2-3,NA,TRBV24-1,NA
CASSSGQGNIQYF,TGTGCCAGCAGCTCAGGACAGGGGAACATTCAGTACTTC,TRBJ2-4,NA,TRBV7-9,TRBD1
CASTYSYTEAFF,TGTGCCAGCACTTACAGCTACACTGAAGCTTTCTTT,TRBJ1-1,NA,TRBV28,NA
CASSYMTGGGPDGYTF,TGTGCCAGCAGTTATATGACAGGGGGCGGCCCGGATGGCTACACCTTC,TRBJ1-2,NA,TRBV2,TRBD1
CASMGSPRSYNEQFF,TGTGCCAGTATGGGCTCCCCCCGCTCCTACAATGAGCAGTTCTTC,TRBJ2-1,NA,TRBV19,NA
CASSGADGYTF,TGTGCCAGCAGCGGCGCGGATGGCTACACCTTC,TRBJ1-2,NA,TRBV27,NA
CASKPKGLGPPGELFF,TGTGCCAGCAAACCCAAGGGACTAGGCCCTCCCGGGGAGCTGTTTTTT,TRBJ2-2,NA,TRBV7-2,TRBD2